This T cell receptor beta chain was sequenced during a study of read filtering for tumor transcriptome and immune sequencing. Germline V gives CDR1 SEHNR, CDR2 FQNEAQ (reference sequence). V lost 5 bases and J lost 5; bases outside the gene matches: 7. The CDR3 length is 15 residues. The library was built from approximately 400 ng RNA with molecular barcoded adaptors for alpha/delta and beta/gamma chains. TCRdb re-derived calls from the reads in MiXCR, one entry per CDR3 protein. The table lists 120,000 or so distinct CDR3 sequences, 10% to 15% of them singletons, with approximately 11% in the top ten. Sampling of bone marrow took place during active disease in every patient.

The chain has TRBV7-9 and TRBJ2-5; TRBD1 matches at 11 bases. This TCR derives from a donor aged 40 or older with multiple myeloma. Material: a population of CD138-negative cells sorted from bone marrow. CDR3 DNA: TGTGCCAGCAGCATGAGGACAGGGGGCGGCGAGACCCAGTACTTC. Protein: CASSMRTGGGETQYF.